This TCR beta chain was identified in a study of blood T cells in healthy people across ages. Next came a second PCR, run for about 7 to 12 cycles, which used a sample-barcoded 5' primer along with a J-beta primer mix. TCRdb re-analysed the 5' RACE reads in MiXCR, keeping a single row per CDR3 protein. The profile shows 1.5 million to 2 million distinct CDR3 sequences, roughly 27% of them singletons. Study-wide findings and caveats: Older age coincided with a roughly linear decline in TCR beta diversity per million T cells. Higher diversity and more naive CD4+ cells were features of long-lived donors, compared to aged donors. Naive T cell percentage strongly correlated with TCR beta diversity.

Concerning this clonotype itself: Its antigen is as yet unknown.

Germline-derived CDR1 and CDR2 are MNHEY and SVGAGI. The CDR3 spans 16 residues. Each individual donor underwent a draw of ten milliliters of peripheral blood. The sequence derives from a woman between 25 and 40 years old in good health. Material: blood. The chain uses TRBV6-5 and TRBJ2-4, with D tentatively TRBD2 (6 bases). The DNA end favors TRBJ2-7, so the J call may be wrong. In nucleotides, the CDR3 is TGTGCCAGCAGTCGCGGAGCAGCGGGCTACCCAGGCGAGCAGTACTTC. As protein: CASSRGAAGYPGEQYF.